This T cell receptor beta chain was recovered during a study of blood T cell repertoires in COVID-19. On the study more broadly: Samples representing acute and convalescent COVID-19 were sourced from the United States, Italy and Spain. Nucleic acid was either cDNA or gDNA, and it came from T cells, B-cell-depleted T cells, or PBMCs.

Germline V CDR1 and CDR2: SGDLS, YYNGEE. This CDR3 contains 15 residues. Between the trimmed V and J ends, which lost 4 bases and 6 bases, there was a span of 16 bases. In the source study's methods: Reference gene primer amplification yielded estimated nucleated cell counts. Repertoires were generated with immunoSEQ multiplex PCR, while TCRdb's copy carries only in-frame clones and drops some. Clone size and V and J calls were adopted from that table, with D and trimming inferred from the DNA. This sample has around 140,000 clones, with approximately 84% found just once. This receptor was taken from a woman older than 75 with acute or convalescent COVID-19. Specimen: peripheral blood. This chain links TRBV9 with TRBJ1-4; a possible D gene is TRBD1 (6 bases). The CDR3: CASSKRTGTDEKLFF. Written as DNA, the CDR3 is TGTGCCAGCAGCAAAAGAACAGGGACCGATGAAAAACTGTTTTTT.